This TCR beta chain was recovered during a study of monozygotic twins with cystic fibrosis. Study results and limitations: Monozygotic CF twin pairs shared significantly more nucleotide-identical clonotypes than unrelated CF individuals did.

This clone was detected once. What it binds is unknown. The repertoire was sequenced with immunoSEQ multiplex PCR; TCRdb's copy has only in-frame clones and lacks some. The repertoire includes roughly 14,000 clones, 90% to 95% of them detected once, and about a tenth sits in the top ten. Germline V gene data show CDR1 as GTSNPN and CDR2 as SVGIG (reference sequence). CDR3 length: 13 amino acids. Between the trimmed V and J ends, which lost 1 base and 7 bases, there was a span of 13 bases. This rearrangement joins TRBV30 to TRBJ2-5; weak D call: TRBD1 (7 bases). Sequencing was carried out using blood. The clonotype originates from a girl aged 2-9 years with cystic fibrosis. CDR3 residues: CAWSGGTARTQYF. The CDR3 bases are TGTGCCTGGAGTGGCGGGACAGCGCGGACCCAGTACTTC. Based on the CDR3 plus reference TRBV30 and TRBJ2-5, the full variable domain is SQTIHQWPATLVQPVGSPLSLECTVEGTSNPNLYWYRQAAGRGLQLLFYSVGIGQISSEVPQNLSASRPQDRQFILSSKKLLLSDSGFYLCAWSGGTARTQYFGPGTRLLVL.